This TCR beta chain comes out of a study of control samples from healthy donors and cancer patients (dated by TCRdb to 2018 to 2020). Receptors were amplified or captured by the immunoSEQ multiplex PCR assay. The source is immuneACCESS, and TCRdb retained only in-frame sequences with V and J called. Part of the clones is not carried over; for the studies checked, unresolved V genes explain less than half of this, and the remainder is unexplained. Present in this sample are some 140,000 clones, roughly 90% of which were seen just once. About 11% of the sample is taken by the ten largest. The CDR3 sequence holds 13 residues, the cysteine and phenylalanine included. Just CDR3 DNA is preserved here, 39 bases in frame from base 1. About this clone itself: Its antigen is unknown. No per-base quality is available; no much larger clone lies one base away.

The V gene is TRBV21-1 and the J gene is TRBJ1-5; no check of the table's D call, TRBD1, against the DNA was made. TRBV21-1 is designated a pseudogene. This receptor was taken from a young man in good health. The source material was blood. At the DNA level, the sequence is TGTGCCAGCAGCAAAAAACAGGGTCCGGCCCAGCATTTT. Its coded protein is CASSKKQGPAQHF.